This T cell receptor (beta chain) was sequenced during a study of PD-1 blockade in classical Hodgkin lymphoma. Study results and caveats: Nivolumab starters within 1 year of ASCT were excluded. CD4+ TCR diversity, unlike CD8+, rose significantly by C4D1. Baseline diversity resembling that of newly diagnosed patients was seen in complete responders. TCR diversity at baseline was reported to be reduced in newly diagnosed patients relative to healthy donors.

In regard to this clone: Its specificity is unknown.

Repertoires were generated with immunoSEQ multiplex PCR, while TCRdb's copy carries only in-frame clones and drops some. The sample consists of 15,000 or so clones, over 60% of them appearing once. Every single patient, without exception, relapsed after autologous stem cell transplantation, and brentuximab vedotin exposure varied. Sequenced here: peripheral blood mononuclear cells (PBMCs), sampled at baseline. The sequence came from a human donor with classical Hodgkin lymphoma.

This chain's CDR3 is CAISDPDSYNEQFF. The CDR3 DNA follows: TGTGCCATCAGTGACCCCGACAGCTACAATGAGCAGTTCTTC. The chain carries TRBV10-3 and TRBJ2-1; a possible D gene is TRBD1 (5 bases). CDR1 and CDR2 (germline): ENHRY, SYGVKD. The CDR3 is made up of 14 amino acids. With 3 bases removed from V and 3 bases from J, the gap between germline ends came to 9 bases.